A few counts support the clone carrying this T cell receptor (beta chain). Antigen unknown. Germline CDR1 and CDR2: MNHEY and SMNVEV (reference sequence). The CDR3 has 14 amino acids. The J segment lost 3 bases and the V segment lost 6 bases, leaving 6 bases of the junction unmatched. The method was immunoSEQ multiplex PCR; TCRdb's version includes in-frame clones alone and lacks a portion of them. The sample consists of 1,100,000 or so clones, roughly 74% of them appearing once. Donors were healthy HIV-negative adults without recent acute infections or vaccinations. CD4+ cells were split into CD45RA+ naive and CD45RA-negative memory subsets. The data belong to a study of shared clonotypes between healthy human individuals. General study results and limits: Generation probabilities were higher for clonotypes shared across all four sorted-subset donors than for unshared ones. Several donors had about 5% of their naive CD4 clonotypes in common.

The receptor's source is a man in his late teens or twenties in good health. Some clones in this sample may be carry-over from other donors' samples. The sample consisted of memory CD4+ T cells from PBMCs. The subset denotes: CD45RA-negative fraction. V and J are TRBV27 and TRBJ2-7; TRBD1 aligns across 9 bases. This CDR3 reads CASRRTGVIYEQYF. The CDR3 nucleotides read TGTGCCAGCAGACGGACAGGGGTCATCTACGAGCAGTACTTC.